This T cell receptor beta chain derives from a study of technical replicates of blood from a few donors. Generated by immunoSEQ multiplex PCR, the TCRdb table keeps only in-frame clones and is missing some. The sample yields tens of thousands of clones, more than 80% seen once. Germline values: CDR1 SGHNT, CDR2 YYREEE (reference sequence). The junction had 4 bases not matched to a gene; V was cut back by 4 bases and J by 3 bases. The CDR3 is 13 amino acids. This clonotype originated in a human donor in good health. Some clones in this sample may be carry-over from other donors' samples. Sequencing was performed on PBMCs. V gene TRBV5-4 combines with J gene TRBJ2-7; 7 positions agree with TRBD1. This CDR3 is CASSHDRDYEQYF. The CDR3 bases are TGTGCCAGCAGCCATGACAGGGACTACGAGCAGTACTTC. The full variable domain, in which reference TRBV5-4 and TRBJ2-7 provide the parts outside the CDR3, is ETGVTQSPTHLIKTRGQQVTLRCSSQSGHNTVSWYQQALGQGPQFIFQYYREEENGRGNFPPRFSGLQFPNYSSELNVNALELDDSALYLCASSHDRDYEQYFGPGTRLTVT.